The 30 T cell receptor beta chains presented below share a single source sample, sequenced in a study of OX40 agonist ivuxolimab in advanced cancers. Measured with immunoSEQ multiplex PCR; TCRdb has only the in-frame clones, and not every one. This table has about 90,000 clones, more than 80% appearing once. Specimen: CD4+ or CD8+ T cells sorted from blood, collected in a trial of the OX40 agonist ivuxolimab. These TCRs come from an adult with an advanced solid tumor such as melanoma, head and neck, liver or kidney cancer.

J is TRBJ2-7 and V is TRBV11-2; perhaps D is TRBD1 or TRBD2 (5 bases each). Looked up from germline, CDR1 is SGHAT and CDR2 is FQNNGV. Trimming pared 1 base from V and 3 bases from J, leaving 10 bases between. The CDR3 has 14 residues. Written as DNA, the CDR3 is TGTGCCAGCAGCTTAGCCGGGGCGAACTACGAGCAGTACTTC. It is translated as CASSLAGANYEQYF.

This clone was observed once. The chain combines TRBV2 with TRBJ1-2; D is unclear. Germline assignment: CDR1 SNHLY and CDR2 FYNNEI. V gave up 0 bases and J gave up 0 bases, with 8 bases separating them. This CDR3 is built from 15 residues. CDR3 sequence reads: CASSEAGFANYGYTF. For the CDR3, the DNA is TGTGCCAGCAGTGAAGCCGGGTTTGCTAACTATGGCTACACCTTC.

This chain links TRBV30 with TRBJ1-2, with TRBD1 as a possible D gene (6 bases). This CDR3 spans 12 amino acids. V was clipped by 4 bases and J by 8 bases, with 14 bases between them. Germline values: CDR1 GTSNPN, CDR2 SVGIG (reference sequence). The CDR3 loop is CAWNSGVGGYTF. For the CDR3, the DNA is TGTGCCTGGAATTCAGGGGTGGGGGGCTACACCTTC.

Points on this clone: One end of the junction does not line up with germline, which may come from a read error. This chain connects TRBV2 to TRBJ2-2; the D is unclear. CDR1 is SNHLY, CDR2 FYNNEI, per germline. The CDR3 sequence is 11 residues long. The CDR3 bases are TGTGCCAGCAGTGAAGAGACCACACCTATTTTT. This encodes CASSEETTPIF.

The J gene is TRBJ2-7, the V gene TRBV7-8, with 7 bases that match TRBD1. Germline V lookup: CDR1 SGHVS, CDR2 FQNEAQ. Trimming cost V 4 bases and J 7 bases; bases outside gene matches: 13. The length of the CDR3 is 15 residues. CDR3 region: CASSYRGSEAWEQYF. DNA of the CDR3: TGTGCCAGCAGCTACAGGGGCAGCGAGGCTTGGGAGCAGTACTTC.

The chain recombines TRBV4-1 with TRBJ2-7; D gene uncertain. V was shortened by 0 bases and J by 2 bases, with 14 bases between the two germline ends. The CDR3 sequence is 16 residues long. The germline gives CDR1 MGHRA, CDR2 YSYEKL. For the CDR3, the DNA is TGCGCCAGCAGCCAAGAGTGGCGTGGGGTCCCCTACGAGCAGTACTTC. Its protein product is CASSQEWRGVPYEQYF.

CDR3 sequence (DNA): TGTGCCAGCAGCTTAGGATGTGAGGCAGATACGCAGTATTTT. Its translation is CASSLGCEADTQYF. This chain joins TRBV7-9 and TRBJ2-3, with D uncertain. This CDR3 comprises 14 residues. Germline CDR1 is SEHNR and CDR2 is FQNEAQ (reference sequence). Trimming removed 1 base from V and 4 bases from J, with 9 bases in between.

The chain joins TRBV11-3 to TRBJ1-2, with 9 bases that match TRBD1. This CDR3 has 15 residues. Germline assignment: CDR1 SGHNT and CDR2 YENEEA. V lost 5 bases, J lost 4 bases, and 8 bases stayed unmatched. The DNA of the CDR3 is TGTGCCAGCAGCACATCCTTGACAGGGGGCTATGGCTACACCTTC. Translating it yields CASSTSLTGGYGYTF.

This clone was observed a few times. The chain joins TRBV2 to TRBJ1-1; a possible D gene is TRBD1 (6 bases). Germline CDR1 reads SNHLY; CDR2 reads FYNNEI. The length of the CDR3 is 15 residues. Trimming shortened V by 3 bases and J by 0 bases, and 11 bases separated the two germline ends. CDR3 protein: CASSEGTGLNTEAFF. Written as DNA, the CDR3 is TGTGCCAGCAGTGAGGGAACAGGGTTGAACACTGAAGCTTTCTTT.

The chain has TRBV11-2 and TRBJ2-7; D unresolved. The germline V and J ends were trimmed by 2 bases and 7 bases, with 15 bases remaining between them. CDR3 size: 14 residues. Germline assignment: CDR1 SGHAT and CDR2 FQNNGV. In DNA, the CDR3 is TGTGCCAGCAGCTTAATTCCAGGTACGGGTGAGCAGTACTTC. Residues: CASSLIPGTGEQYF.

Ten or more counts support this clone. CDR3 in DNA: TGTGCCAGCAGGGACCGAATCAATCAGCCCCAGCATTTT. Protein sequence: CASRDRINQPQHF. The chain couples TRBV6-6 to TRBJ1-5; D ambiguous. V was pared by 6 bases and J by 3 bases, with 9 bases between. The CDR3 extends over 13 amino acids. Looked up from germline, CDR1 is MNHNY and CDR2 is SVGAGI (reference sequence).

The rearrangement uses TRBV7-9 and TRBJ1-2; 9 nucleotides agree with TRBD1. V was clipped by 4 bases and J by 3 bases; unmatched bases: 6. This CDR3 comprises 15 residues. The germline V gene has CDR1 SEHNR and CDR2 FQNEAQ (reference sequence). CDR3 DNA: TGTGCCAGCAGCTCCCGGACAGGGGACTACTATGGCTACACCTTC. Translated: CASSSRTGDYYGYTF.

The chain employs TRBV6-5 and TRBJ1-3; 8 bases map to TRBD1. The CDR3 spans 15 residues. J was trimmed by 0 bases and V by 6 bases; bases with no gene match: 4. CDR1 and CDR2 from the germline V gene are MNHEY and SVGAGI. The CDR3 nucleotides read TGTGCCAGCAGCCGACAGGGGTCCTCTGGAAACACCATATATTTT. It translates to CASSRQGSSGNTIYF.

The gene calls are TRBV9 and TRBJ2-1, with 10 bases lining up with TRBD2. The CDR3 consists of 19 residues. The germline V gene encodes CDR1 SGDLS and CDR2 YYNGEE. Unmatched junction bases numbered 13, after V lost 4 bases and J lost 0 bases. In DNA form, the CDR3 reads TGTGCCAGCAGCCCGGGGGAGCGGGAGGGCCTTAGCTCCTACAATGAGCAGTTCTTC. Protein product: CASSPGEREGLSSYNEQFF.

V is TRBV10-1 and J is TRBJ2-3; 7 positions agree with TRBD1. J lost 6 bases, V lost 0 bases, and 6 bases had no gene match. This CDR3 region has 15 residues. The germline V gene has CDR1 WNHNN and CDR2 SYGVQD (reference sequence). Here the CDR3 reads CASSESGRGPDTQYF. The CDR3, as DNA: TGCGCCAGCAGTGAGTCCGGAAGGGGGCCGGATACGCAGTATTTT.

V gene TRBV20-1 combines with J gene TRBJ1-1; D is unresolved. V lost 5 bases and J 11 bases, leaving 12 bases between the germline ends. The germline V gene encodes CDR1 DFQATT and CDR2 SNEGSKA (reference sequence). CDR3 length equals 10 residues. This chain's CDR3 is CSAGASSAFF. The CDR3 DNA reads as TGCAGTGCTGGTGCTAGCTCCGCTTTCTTT.

This chain uses TRBV6-5 with TRBJ2-3; maybe TRBD2 (6 bases). Germline V CDR1 and CDR2: MNHEY, SVGAGI. This CDR3 comprises 14 residues. With 7 bases removed from V and 2 bases from J, the gap between germline ends came to 13 bases. CDR3: CASKTGTYTDTQYF. The DNA of the CDR3 is TGTGCCAGCAAAACCGGGACTTACACAGATACGCAGTATTTT.

The chain recombines TRBV18 with TRBJ1-5; possibly TRBD1 for D (5 bases). Germline V lookup: CDR1 KGHSH, CDR2 LQKENI. CDR3 length: 16 residues. V was shortened by 3 bases and J by 0 bases, with 12 bases between the two germline ends. CDR3 in DNA: TGTGCCAGCTCACCCCAGGGTACCTTTAGCAATCAGCCCCAGCATTTT. Residues: CASSPQGTFSNQPQHF.

The genes are TRBV27 and TRBJ2-7, with 7 bases that match TRBD1. The CDR3 totals 14 residues. Germline-derived CDR1 and CDR2 are MNHEY and SMNVEV (reference sequence). The trim removed 6 bases at V and 3 bases at J, leaving 8 bases unmatched. In nucleotides, the CDR3 is TGTGCCAGCAGCAGAACAGGGGATGGCTACGAGCAGTACTTC. It specifies CASSRTGDGYEQYF.

This chain links TRBV28 with TRBJ2-5, with D unclear. The CDR3 consists of 13 residues. CDR1 is MDHEN, CDR2 SYDVKM, per germline. The V and J ends lost 1 base and 1 base respectively, with 4 bases between them. The CDR3 spells CASSLFPQETQYF. The CDR3 bases are TGTGCCAGCAGTTTATTCCCCCAAGAGACCCAGTACTTC.

The J gene is TRBJ2-7, the V gene TRBV30; the D call may be TRBD1 or TRBD2 (5 bases each). V was cut by 4 bases and J by 0 bases, with 10 bases left in between. The CDR3 covers 13 residues. Germline lookup yields CDR1 GTSNPN and CDR2 SVGIG (reference sequence). The CDR3 sequence: CAWTWGSSYEQYF. The CDR3 coding sequence is TGTGCCTGGACCTGGGGGAGCTCCTACGAGCAGTACTTC. The full variable domain, in which reference TRBV30 and TRBJ2-7 provide the parts outside the CDR3, is SQTIHQWPATLVQPVGSPLSLECTVEGTSNPNLYWYRQAAGRGLQLLFYSVGIGQISSEVPQNLSASRPQDRQFILSSKKLLLSDSGFYLCAWTWGSSYEQYFGPGTRLTVT.

The count of this clone is one. This chain joins TRBV4-1 and TRBJ1-5, with TRBD1 identical over 8 bases. This CDR3 contains 15 residues. CDR1 is MGHRA and CDR2 is YSYEKL in the germline V gene. The V gene end was trimmed by 5 bases and the J gene end by 6 bases; junction bases not matched to a gene: 9. For the CDR3, the DNA is TGCGCCAGCAGCAAGAACATGCAGGGGGCTCAGCCCCAGCATTTT. Its protein product is CASSKNMQGAQPQHF.

The J gene is TRBJ2-7, the V gene TRBV11-2; TRBD1 matches at 7 bases. CDR1 is SGHAT, CDR2 FQNNGV, per germline. The CDR3 runs to 15 residues. J gave up 4 bases and V 5 bases, and 11 bases lay outside the gene matches. CDR3 coding DNA: TGTGCCAGCAGCCCTCGACAGGGCCCCATGTACGAGCAGTACTTC. Translating gives CASSPRQGPMYEQYF.

V is TRBV18 and J is TRBJ1-2; 8 bases align to TRBD1. The CDR3 runs to 14 residues. The V segment lost 4 bases and the J segment 8 bases; nucleotides outside the gene matches: 9. CDR1 is KGHSH, CDR2 LQKENI, per germline. The CDR3 reads CASSLPQGAGGYTF. The CDR3 nucleotides are TGTGCCAGCTCACTCCCCCAGGGGGCAGGAGGCTACACCTTC.

J is TRBJ2-1 and V is TRBV10-2; 8 bases fit TRBD2. Trimming cost V 10 bases and J 7 bases; bases outside gene matches: 15. The germline CDR1 and CDR2 sequences are WSHSY and SAAADI. The CDR3 is 15 amino acids. Here the CDR3 reads CATSPAGARWNEQFF. DNA for the CDR3: TGCGCCACCTCCCCAGCGGGAGCGAGATGGAATGAGCAGTTCTTC.

V and J are TRBV2 and TRBJ2-5; a weak D match, TRBD2 (6 bases). Judging by the DNA end, TRBJ2-7 fits better; the J call may be wrong. Germline lookup yields CDR1 SNHLY and CDR2 FYNNEI. The CDR3 runs to 12 residues. The CDR3 here is CASKRGTHEQYF. The CDR3 DNA reads TGTGCCAGTAAACGGGGGACCCACGAGCAGTACTTC.

The chain is built from TRBV2 and TRBJ1-4, with 8 bases fitting TRBD1. This CDR3 has 15 amino acids. The V gene end was trimmed by 7 bases and the J gene end by 0 bases; junction bases not matched to a gene: 4. Looked up from germline, CDR1 is SNHLY and CDR2 is FYNNEI. CDR3 bases: TGTGCCAGCACTGGACAGGGAGCAACTAATGAAAAACTGTTTTTT. Encoded protein: CASTGQGATNEKLFF.

This chain links TRBV30 with TRBJ2-7, with D unresolved. Looked up from germline, CDR1 is GTSNPN and CDR2 is SVGIG (reference sequence). This CDR3 has 13 residues. Trimming took off 0 bases at V and 3 bases at J, with 9 bases between the two ends. The chain's CDR3 is CAWSVPGFYEQYF. DNA for the CDR3: TGTGCCTGGAGTGTACCAGGATTCTACGAGCAGTACTTC.

The J gene is TRBJ1-1, the V gene TRBV7-3; D is unresolved. Germline V gives CDR1 SGHTA, CDR2 FQGTGA. Trimming removed 3 bases at V and 0 bases at J, with 14 bases between. This CDR3 spans 16 amino acids. The CDR3 sequence is CASSFNPPGLNTEAFF. The CDR3 coding sequence is TGTGCCAGCAGCTTCAACCCCCCGGGGTTGAACACTGAAGCTTTCTTT.

This chain connects TRBV9 to TRBJ1-2; no reliable D call. Trimming removed 1 base from V and 0 bases from J, with 7 bases in between. Germline loops: CDR1 SGDLS, CDR2 YYNGEE. The CDR3 is made up of 14 amino acids. In DNA, the CDR3 is TGTGCCAGCAGCGTACATGAGTCTAACTATGGCTACACCTTC. Protein sequence: CASSVHESNYGYTF.